Below, 27 T cell receptor beta chains from the same sample are listed, as sequenced in a study of CXCR3-negative and CXCR3-positive naive CD8 T cells. Whole-study results and caveats: TRB CDR3 hydrophobicity was greater in CXCR3-positive naive cells than in CXCR3-negative naive cells.

Researchers prepared the TRB cDNA libraries using 5' RACE with UMI labels. TCRdb re-analyzed the 5' RACE reads; it lists each CDR3 protein once, without DNA. Its table records 84,000 or so distinct CDR3 sequences. For these TCRs, the target antigens are not known. Sample: naive CXCR3+ CD8+ T cells from blood. Specified subset: CD45RO-CCR7+CD27+CD95- naive CD8+ T cells expressing CXCR3 (TNR3+). Source of these receptors: a human donor in good health. Some clones in this sample may be carry-over from other donors' samples.

This chain joins TRBV28 and TRBJ1-2; TCRdb's D gene call, TRBD1, goes unchecked for lack of DNA. The CDR3 runs 11 residues. Germline values: CDR1 MDHEN, CDR2 SYDVKM. CDR3 residues: CASDGTYGYTF.

The V and J genes are TRBV28 and TRBJ2-7. The CDR3 is made up of 14 amino acids. Germline lookup yields CDR1 MDHEN and CDR2 SYDVKM. CDR3 region: CASSPVGKTYEQYF.

This chain joins TRBV28 and TRBJ2-1; absent DNA, TCRdb's TRBD1 call cannot be checked. The CDR3 has 14 amino acids. Germline CDR1 reads MDHEN; CDR2 reads SYDVKM. This chain's CDR3 is CAVDGTRSYNEQFF.

V is TRBV12-3 or TRBV12-4 and J is TRBJ2-7; without DNA, the TCRdb call of TRBD1 cannot be checked. The CDR3 totals 13 residues. Here the CDR3 reads CASSPLRGYEQYF.

The gene calls are TRBV12-3 or TRBV12-4 and TRBJ2-5; TCRdb names TRBD2, which stays unverified in the absence of DNA. This CDR3 is 12 amino acids long. CDR3 region: CASRAGQETQYF.

The rearrangement uses TRBV5-1 and TRBJ1-1. Germline loops: CDR1 SGHRS, CDR2 YFSETQ. The CDR3 consists of 14 residues. The CDR3 spells CASSWGRADTEAFF.

The J gene is TRBJ2-5, the V gene TRBV27; TCRdb reports TRBD2, a call that lacks DNA to check it against. CDR3 length equals 15 residues. Germline V CDR1 and CDR2: MNHEY, SMNVEV (reference sequence). The CDR3 reads CASSLIAGDVETQYF.

The chain has TRBV9 and TRBJ2-1. CDR3 length: 15 amino acids. CDR1 is SGDLS and CDR2 is YYNGEE in the germline V gene. CDR3 amino acids: CASSVGLEPYNEQFF.

The chain recombines TRBV28 with TRBJ2-3; the TRBD2 assignment by TCRdb is unverifiable without DNA. CDR3 length: 17 residues. CDR1 and CDR2 from the germline V gene are MDHEN and SYDVKM. CDR3 amino acids: CASSSGGLAEYEDTQYF.

CDR3 region: CASRNGLAGNQRQETQYF. The V call is TRBV5-1, the J call TRBJ2-5; the TCRdb D gene call, TRBD2, has no DNA to confirm it. Germline V gene lookup returns CDR1 SGHRS and CDR2 YFSETQ. This CDR3 has 18 amino acids.

V usage is TRBV29-1 and J usage is TRBJ1-3; with no DNA, the TCRdb D assignment of TRBD1 cannot be verified. Germline V gives CDR1 SQVTM, CDR2 ANQGSEA. This CDR3 region has 13 residues. The CDR3 is CSARDRVKNTIYF.

The V call is TRBV5-1, the J call TRBJ2-3; TCRdb calls TRBD2, which cannot be checked without DNA. The CDR3 totals 19 residues. Per germline, CDR1 SGHRS and CDR2 YFSETQ. The CDR3 is CASSVMGTSGGLGTDTQYF.

The rearrangement joins TRBV6-6 to TRBJ2-7; the TRBD1 assignment by TCRdb is unverifiable without DNA. Germline CDR1 is MNHNY and CDR2 is SVGAGI (reference sequence). The CDR3 covers 14 residues. CDR3 in amino acids: CASSSRTRGHEQYF.

The rearrangement uses TRBV7-3 and TRBJ2-5. The CDR3 sequence is 15 residues long. The germline V gene encodes CDR1 SGHTA and CDR2 FQGTGA. CDR3 amino acids: CASSLSGQDQETQYF.

This chain links TRBV7-2 with TRBJ1-2; TCRdb selects TRBD1, and the lack of DNA leaves this call unchecked. The CDR3 is made up of 15 amino acids. CDR1 and CDR2 (germline): SGHTA, FQGNSA. CDR3 amino acids: CASSPDRNRDYGYTF.

V gene TRBV6-2 or TRBV6-3 combines with J gene TRBJ1-5. The CDR3 has 13 amino acids. Germline V gene data show CDR1 as MNHEY and CDR2 as SVGEGT. This CDR3 reads CASSYRENQPQHF.

The chain joins TRBV6-2 or TRBV6-3 to TRBJ2-3; the D gene TCRdb calls, TRBD1, cannot be checked with no DNA. The CDR3 contains 14 residues. Germline lookup yields CDR1 MNHEY and CDR2 SVGEGT. The CDR3 loop reads CASSYGGDLDTQYF.

This chain links TRBV7-9 with TRBJ1-1; TCRdb lists TRBD1, though no DNA is available to test this call. The CDR3 covers 16 residues. The V gene's germline CDR1 is SEHNR and CDR2 FQNEAQ (reference sequence). The CDR3 sequence: CASSSFRTGENTEAFF.

This sequence joins TRBV28 and TRBJ2-2; the D gene TCRdb calls, TRBD2, cannot be checked with no DNA. Germline CDR1 is MDHEN and CDR2 is SYDVKM. The CDR3 contains 15 residues. CDR3 in amino acids: CASSFRTLDTGELFF.

This chain connects TRBV4-3 to TRBJ1-4; TCRdb indicates TRBD1, and absent DNA this call remains unverified. Germline assignment: CDR1 LGHNA and CDR2 YSLEER. CDR3 size: 17 residues. The CDR3 spells CASSQDRNLAPNEKLFF.

The CDR3 loop is CASSLEVVDSGEQYF. V usage is TRBV7-8 and J usage is TRBJ2-7. This CDR3 contains 15 residues. Germline CDR1 reads SGHVS; CDR2 reads FQNEAQ.

This chain links TRBV28 with TRBJ2-1; TCRdb's D gene call, TRBD2, goes unchecked for lack of DNA. The CDR3 has 15 residues. Germline V gene lookup returns CDR1 MDHEN and CDR2 SYDVKM. CDR3 sequence reads: CASRSTSGRMNEQFF.

J is TRBJ2-7 and V is TRBV6-2 or TRBV6-3; TCRdb reports TRBD1, a call that lacks DNA to check it against. This CDR3 has 16 residues. Germline-derived CDR1 and CDR2 are MNHEY and SVGEGT. This CDR3 reads CASRLPERSHSYEQYF.

The rearrangement links TRBV7-7 to TRBJ1-1. The V gene's germline CDR1 is SSHAT and CDR2 FNYEAQ (reference sequence). The CDR3 totals 13 residues. The CDR3 sequence is CASSAGLYTEAFF.

The CDR3: CASWDGPPYEQYF. V and J are TRBV28 and TRBJ2-7; checking the TCRdb D call of TRBD2 is not possible without DNA. The CDR3 is made up of 13 amino acids. Germline V gene sequence: CDR1 MDHEN, CDR2 SYDVKM.

The chain uses TRBV20-1 and TRBJ2-5; TCRdb's D gene call, TRBD2, goes unchecked for lack of DNA. CDR3 size: 15 residues. Germline loops: CDR1 DFQATT, CDR2 SNEGSKA (reference sequence). The chain's CDR3 is CSARGLADERETQYF.

V and J are TRBV4-1 and TRBJ2-7. CDR1 and CDR2 from the germline V gene are MGHRA and YSYEKL. The CDR3 is 16 residues long. This CDR3 reads CASSQEMGSSSYEQYF.